The clone carrying this TCR beta chain was seen at least ten times. This entry comes from a study of early T cells in non-severe SARS-CoV-2 infection. Across the whole study: With bulk RNA from unsorted whole blood as input, sequencing yielded unpaired chains.

Attached unique molecular identifiers marked individual cDNA molecules. TCRdb recomputed calls from the 5' RACE reads with MiXCR, one row per CDR3 protein. The data contain under 60,000 distinct CDR3 sequences, around 7.5% of them singletons. Trimming removed 6 bases from V and 6 bases from J; junction bases left unmatched: 1. Germline V CDR1 and CDR2: LGHDT, YNNKEL (reference sequence). This CDR3 contains 13 residues. Sequenced: whole blood. This TCR was recovered from an adult who was a healthcare worker with PCR-confirmed SARS-CoV-2 infection or an uninfected control (not recorded which). V is TRBV3-1 and J is TRBJ1-6, with 8 bases matching TRBD1. CDR3 sequence reads: CASSDRGNSPLHF. CDR3 nucleotides: TGTGCCAGCAGTGACAGGGGTAATTCACCCCTCCACTTT.